This T cell receptor beta chain was recovered during a study of cytomegalovirus exposure and HLA in healthy donors. General study findings and limits: Likely technical artifact: a cluster of highly shared sequence variants. TCR beta V segments were, for the most part, productive about 87% or about 30% of the time in an earlier analysis. Whilst most TCR sequences proved rare, a subset of public TCRs occurred across many donors.

CDR1 and CDR2 (germline): SGHRS, YFSETQ. With 2 bases removed from V and 1 base from J, the gap between germline ends came to 9 bases. CDR3 size: 15 residues. The PCR ran on 60 Vbeta and 13 Jbeta primers. The repertoire was sequenced with immunoSEQ multiplex PCR; TCRdb's copy has only in-frame clones and lacks some. The table includes about 99,000 clones, around 66% detected once. In nominal health when sampled, donors likely had unrecorded immune exposures nonetheless. For this clone: What it binds is unknown.

The sequence came from a woman aged 45-65 years in good health and CMV-seronegative. Material for sequencing was PBMCs. The genes are TRBV5-1 and TRBJ2-2; D not certain. CDR3 coding DNA: TGCGCCAGCAGCTTTCGGTCGGGGAACACCGGGGAGCTGTTTTTT. Its protein is CASSFRSGNTGELFF.